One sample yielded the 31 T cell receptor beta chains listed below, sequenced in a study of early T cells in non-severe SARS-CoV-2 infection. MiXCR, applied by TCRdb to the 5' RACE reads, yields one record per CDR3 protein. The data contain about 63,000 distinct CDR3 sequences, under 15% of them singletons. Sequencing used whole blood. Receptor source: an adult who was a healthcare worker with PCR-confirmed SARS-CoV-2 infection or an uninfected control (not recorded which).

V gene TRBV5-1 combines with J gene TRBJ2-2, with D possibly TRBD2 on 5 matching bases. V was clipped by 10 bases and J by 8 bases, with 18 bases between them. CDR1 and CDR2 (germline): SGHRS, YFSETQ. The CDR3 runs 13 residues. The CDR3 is CASEERGSGELFF. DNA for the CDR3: TGCGCCTCCGAGGAGAGAGGGAGTGGGGAGCTGTTTTTT.

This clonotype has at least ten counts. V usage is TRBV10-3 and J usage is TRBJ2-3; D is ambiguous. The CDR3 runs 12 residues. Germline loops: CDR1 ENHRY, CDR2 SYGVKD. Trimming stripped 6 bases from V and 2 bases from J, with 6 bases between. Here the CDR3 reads CAIRDITDTQYF. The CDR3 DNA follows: TGTGCCATCAGGGATATCACAGATACGCAGTATTTT.

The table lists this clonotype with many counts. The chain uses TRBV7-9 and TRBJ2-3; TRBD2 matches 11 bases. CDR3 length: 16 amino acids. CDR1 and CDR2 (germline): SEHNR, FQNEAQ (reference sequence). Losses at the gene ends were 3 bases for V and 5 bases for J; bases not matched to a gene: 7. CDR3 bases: TGTGCCAGCAGCTTGGGTTCTAGCGGGGGGATAGATACGCAGTATTTT. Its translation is CASSLGSSGGIDTQYF.

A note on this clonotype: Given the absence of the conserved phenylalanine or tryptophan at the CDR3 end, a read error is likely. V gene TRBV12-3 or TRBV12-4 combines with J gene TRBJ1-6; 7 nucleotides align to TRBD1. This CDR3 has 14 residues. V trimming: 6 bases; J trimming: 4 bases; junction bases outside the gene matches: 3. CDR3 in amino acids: CASSPGQYNSPLHI. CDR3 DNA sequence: TGTGCCAGCAGCCCGGGACAGTATAATTCACCCCTCCACATT.

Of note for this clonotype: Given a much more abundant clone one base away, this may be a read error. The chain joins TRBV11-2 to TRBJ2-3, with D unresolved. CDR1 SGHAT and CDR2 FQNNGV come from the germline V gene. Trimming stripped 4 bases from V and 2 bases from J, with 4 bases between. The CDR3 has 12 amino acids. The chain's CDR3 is CASSSHTDTQYF. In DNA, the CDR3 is TGTGCCAGCAGCTCCCACACAGATACGCAGTATTTT.

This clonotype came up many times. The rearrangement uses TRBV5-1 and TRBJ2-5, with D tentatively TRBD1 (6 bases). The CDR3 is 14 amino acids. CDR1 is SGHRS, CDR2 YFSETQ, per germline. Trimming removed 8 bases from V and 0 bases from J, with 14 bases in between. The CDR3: CASANRGYQETQYF. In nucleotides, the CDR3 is TGCGCCAGTGCTAATAGGGGGTACCAAGAGACCCAGTACTTC.

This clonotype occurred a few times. CDR3: CASSSPPEGEQFF. Here the CDR3 DNA reads TGTGCCAGCAGCTCCCCCCCCGAGGGTGAGCAGTTCTTC. This chain links TRBV7-2 with TRBJ2-1; TRBD2 might be the D (5 bases). Germline lookup yields CDR1 SGHTA and CDR2 FQGNSA. The CDR3 extends over 13 amino acids. Trimming removed 4 bases at V and 9 bases at J, with 13 bases between.

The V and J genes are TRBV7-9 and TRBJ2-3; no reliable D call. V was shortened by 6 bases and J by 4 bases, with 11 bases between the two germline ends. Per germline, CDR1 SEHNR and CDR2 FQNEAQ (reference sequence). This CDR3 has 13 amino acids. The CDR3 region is CASSDTTADTQYF. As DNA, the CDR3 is TGTGCCAGCAGTGACACGACGGCAGATACGCAGTATTTT. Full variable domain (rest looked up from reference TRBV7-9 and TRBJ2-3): DTGVSQNPRHKITKRGQNVTFRCDPISEHNRLYWYRQTLGQGPEFLTYFQNEAQLEKSRLLSDRFSAERPKGSFSTLEIQRTEQGDSAMYLCASSDTTADTQYFGPGTRLTVL.

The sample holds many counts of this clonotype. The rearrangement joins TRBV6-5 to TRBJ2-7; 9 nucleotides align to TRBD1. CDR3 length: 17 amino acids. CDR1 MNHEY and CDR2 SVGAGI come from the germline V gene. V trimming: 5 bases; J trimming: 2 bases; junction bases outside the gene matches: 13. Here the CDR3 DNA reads TGTGCCAGCAGTATCTCCGGGACAGGGTCCCAGACCTACGAGCAGTACTTC. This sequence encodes CASSISGTGSQTYEQYF.

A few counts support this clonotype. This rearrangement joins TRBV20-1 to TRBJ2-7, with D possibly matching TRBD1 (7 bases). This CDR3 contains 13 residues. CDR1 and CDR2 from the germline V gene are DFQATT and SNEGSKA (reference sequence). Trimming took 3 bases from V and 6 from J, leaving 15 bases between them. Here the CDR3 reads CSAREGTATEQYF. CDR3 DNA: TGCAGTGCTAGGGAGGGGACAGCCACCGAGCAGTACTTC.

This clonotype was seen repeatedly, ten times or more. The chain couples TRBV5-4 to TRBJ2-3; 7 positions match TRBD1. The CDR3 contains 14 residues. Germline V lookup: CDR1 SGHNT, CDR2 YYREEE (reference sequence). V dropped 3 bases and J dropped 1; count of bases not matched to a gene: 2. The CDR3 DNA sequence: TGTGCCAGCAGCTCGGGGACAGGCACAGATACGCAGTATTTT. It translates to CASSSGTGTDTQYF.

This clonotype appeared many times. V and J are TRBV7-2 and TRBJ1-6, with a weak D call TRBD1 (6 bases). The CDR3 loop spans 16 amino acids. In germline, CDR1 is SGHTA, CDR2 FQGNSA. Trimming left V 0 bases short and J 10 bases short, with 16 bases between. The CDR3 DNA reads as TGTGCCAGCAGCTTAGCGCGGGGGCCGCGTGGGTCACCCCTCCACTTT. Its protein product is CASSLARGPRGSPLHF.

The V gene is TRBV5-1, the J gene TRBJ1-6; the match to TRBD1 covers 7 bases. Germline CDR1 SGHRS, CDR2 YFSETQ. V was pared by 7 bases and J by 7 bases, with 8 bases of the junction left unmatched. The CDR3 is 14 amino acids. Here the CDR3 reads CASQDRTGNSPLHF. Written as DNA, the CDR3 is TGCGCCAGCCAGGACAGGACGGGAAATTCACCCCTCCACTTT.

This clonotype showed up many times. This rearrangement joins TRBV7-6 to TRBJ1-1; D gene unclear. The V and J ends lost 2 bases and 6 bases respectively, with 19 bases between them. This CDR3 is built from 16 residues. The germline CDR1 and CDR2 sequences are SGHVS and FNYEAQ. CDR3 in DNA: TGTGCCAGCAGCTTACTGATGTTGAAAACGACTGCTGAAGCTTTCTTT. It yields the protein CASSLLMLKTTAEAFF.

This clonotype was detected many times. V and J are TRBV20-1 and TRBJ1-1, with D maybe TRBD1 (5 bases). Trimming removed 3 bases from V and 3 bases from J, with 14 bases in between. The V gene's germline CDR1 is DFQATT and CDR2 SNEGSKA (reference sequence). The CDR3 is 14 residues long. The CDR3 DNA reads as TGCAGTGCTAGGACGGGGCGAACGGACACTGAAGCTTTCTTT. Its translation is CSARTGRTDTEAFF.

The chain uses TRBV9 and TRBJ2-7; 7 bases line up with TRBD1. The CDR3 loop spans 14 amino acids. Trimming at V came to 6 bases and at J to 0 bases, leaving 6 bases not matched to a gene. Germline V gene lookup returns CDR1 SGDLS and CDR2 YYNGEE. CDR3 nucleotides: TGTGCCAGCAATACCGGGACAGACTCCTACGAGCAGTACTTC. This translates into CASNTGTDSYEQYF.

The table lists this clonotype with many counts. In DNA form, the CDR3 reads TGTGCCAGCCGTACAGGAGGGGGGGCCTACAATGAGCAGTTCTTC. It is translated as CASRTGGGAYNEQFF. V usage is TRBV2 and J usage is TRBJ2-1; tentatively, D is TRBD2 (7 bases). With 8 bases removed from V and 2 bases from J, the gap between germline ends came to 16 bases. The CDR3 extends over 15 amino acids. Germline loops: CDR1 SNHLY, CDR2 FYNNEI.

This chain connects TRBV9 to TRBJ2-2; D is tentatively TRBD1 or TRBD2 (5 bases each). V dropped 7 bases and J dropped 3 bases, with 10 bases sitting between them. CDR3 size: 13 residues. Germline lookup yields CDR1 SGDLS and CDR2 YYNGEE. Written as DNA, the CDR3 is TGTGCCAGCGCTAGAGGGGACACCGGGGAGCTGTTTTTT. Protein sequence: CASARGDTGELFF.

The CDR3 DNA reads as TGTGCCAGCAGCTTAGCGTCGGGAAGCGGGGGAACGCAGTATTTT. Translating it yields CASSLASGSGGTQYF. The rearrangement links TRBV7-2 to TRBJ2-3; 8 bases line up with TRBD2. V was clipped by 0 bases and J by 9 bases; unmatched bases: 8. Per the germline V gene, CDR1 is SGHTA and CDR2 is FQGNSA. The CDR3 covers 15 residues.

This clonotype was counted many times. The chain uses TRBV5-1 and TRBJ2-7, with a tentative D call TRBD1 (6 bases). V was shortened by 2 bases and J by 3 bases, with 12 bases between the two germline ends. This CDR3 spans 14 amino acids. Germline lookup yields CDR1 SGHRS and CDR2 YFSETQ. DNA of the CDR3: TGCGCCAGCAGCTTAAAGGGGGAGTTCTACGAGCAGTACTTC. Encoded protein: CASSLKGEFYEQYF.

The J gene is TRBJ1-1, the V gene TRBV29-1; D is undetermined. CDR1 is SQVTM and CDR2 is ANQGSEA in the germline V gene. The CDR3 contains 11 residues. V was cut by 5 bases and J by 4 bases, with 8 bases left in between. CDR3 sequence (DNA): TGCAGCGTTTCTGGAGGCACTGAAGCTTTCTTT. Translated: CSVSGGTEAFF.

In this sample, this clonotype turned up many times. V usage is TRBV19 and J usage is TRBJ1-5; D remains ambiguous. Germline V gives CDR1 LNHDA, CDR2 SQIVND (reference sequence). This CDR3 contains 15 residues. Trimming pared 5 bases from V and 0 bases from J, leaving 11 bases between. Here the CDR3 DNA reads TGTGCCAGTAGTTCCTTTGTGTATAGCAATCAGCCCCAGCATTTT. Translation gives CASSSFVYSNQPQHF. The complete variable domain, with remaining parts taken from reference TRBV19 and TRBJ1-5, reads DGGITQSPKYLFRKEGQNVTLSCEQNLNHDAMYWYRQDPGQGLRLIYYSQIVNDFQKGDIAEGYSVSREKKESFPLTVTSAQKNPTAFYLCASSSFVYSNQPQHFGDGTRLSIL.

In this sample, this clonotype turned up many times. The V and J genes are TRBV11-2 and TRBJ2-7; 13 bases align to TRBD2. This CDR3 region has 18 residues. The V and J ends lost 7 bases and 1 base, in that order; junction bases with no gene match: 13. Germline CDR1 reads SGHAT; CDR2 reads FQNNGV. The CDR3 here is CASTPLTSGGPYSYEQYF. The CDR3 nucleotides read TGTGCCAGCACCCCCCTGACTAGCGGGGGGCCTTATTCCTACGAGCAGTACTTC. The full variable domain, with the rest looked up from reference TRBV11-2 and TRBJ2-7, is EAGVAQSPRYKIIEKRQSVAFWCNPISGHATLYWYQQILGQGPKLLIQFQNNGVVDDSQLPKDRFSAERLKGVDSTLKIQPAKLEDSAVYLCASTPLTSGGPYSYEQYFGPGTRLTVT.

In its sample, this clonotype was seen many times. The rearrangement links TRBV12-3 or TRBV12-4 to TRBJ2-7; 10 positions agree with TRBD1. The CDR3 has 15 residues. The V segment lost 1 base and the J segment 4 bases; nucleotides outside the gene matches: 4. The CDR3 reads CASSLELDRGYEQYF. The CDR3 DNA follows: TGTGCCAGCAGTTTAGAGTTGGACAGGGGGTACGAGCAGTACTTC.

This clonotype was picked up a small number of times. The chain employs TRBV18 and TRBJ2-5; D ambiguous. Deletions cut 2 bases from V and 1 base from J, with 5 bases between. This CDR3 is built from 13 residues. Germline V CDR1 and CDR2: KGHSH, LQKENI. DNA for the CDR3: TGTGCCAGCTCACCAAGACTCCAAGAGACCCAGTACTTC. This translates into CASSPRLQETQYF.

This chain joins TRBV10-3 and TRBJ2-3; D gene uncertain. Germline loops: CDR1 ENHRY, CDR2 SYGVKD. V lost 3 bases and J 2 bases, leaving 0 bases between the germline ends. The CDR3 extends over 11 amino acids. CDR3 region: CAISDTDTQYF. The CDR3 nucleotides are TGTGCCATCAGTGACACAGATACGCAGTATTTT.

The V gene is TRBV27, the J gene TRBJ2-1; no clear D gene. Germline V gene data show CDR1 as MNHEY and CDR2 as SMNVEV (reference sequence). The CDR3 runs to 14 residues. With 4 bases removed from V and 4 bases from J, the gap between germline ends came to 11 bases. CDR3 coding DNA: TGTGCCAGCAGTTCTCCGACTTCATACAATGAGCAGTTCTTC. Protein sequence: CASSSPTSYNEQFF.

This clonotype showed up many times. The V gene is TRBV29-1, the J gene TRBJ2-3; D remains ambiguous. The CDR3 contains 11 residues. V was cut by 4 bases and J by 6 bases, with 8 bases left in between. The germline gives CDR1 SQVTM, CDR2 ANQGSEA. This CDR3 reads CSVADPDTQYF. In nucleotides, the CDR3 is TGCAGCGTTGCGGACCCTGATACGCAGTATTTT.

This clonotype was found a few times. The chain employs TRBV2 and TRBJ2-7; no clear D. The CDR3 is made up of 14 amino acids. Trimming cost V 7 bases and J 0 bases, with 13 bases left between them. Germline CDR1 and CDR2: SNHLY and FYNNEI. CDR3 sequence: CASIRRQDSYEQYF. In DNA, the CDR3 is TGTGCCAGCATACGGCGGCAGGACTCCTACGAGCAGTACTTC.

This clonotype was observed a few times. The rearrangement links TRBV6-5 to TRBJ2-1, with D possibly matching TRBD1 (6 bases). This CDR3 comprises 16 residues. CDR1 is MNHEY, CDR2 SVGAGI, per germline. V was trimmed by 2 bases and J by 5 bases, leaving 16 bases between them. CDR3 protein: CASSYLALGGHNEQFF. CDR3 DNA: TGTGCCAGCAGTTACCTTGCTCTAGGGGGACACAATGAGCAGTTCTTC.

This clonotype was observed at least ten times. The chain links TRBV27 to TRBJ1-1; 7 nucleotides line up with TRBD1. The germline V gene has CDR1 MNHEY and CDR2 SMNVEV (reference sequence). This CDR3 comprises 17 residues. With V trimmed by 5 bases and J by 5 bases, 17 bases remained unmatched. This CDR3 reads CASSLLWGDRGGTEAFF. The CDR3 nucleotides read TGTGCCAGCAGTCTCTTATGGGGGGACAGAGGAGGAACTGAAGCTTTCTTT.